The subject of this entry is one T cell receptor beta chain. The clone's antigen remains unknown. There are no base qualities to consult, and no much larger clone falls within one base. This specimen comes from a study of spatial heterogeneity in lung cancer (dated by TCRdb to between 2018 and 2021). Notes on the research overall: Beta-chain transcripts were consistently detected in greater numbers than alpha-chain transcripts, which likely reflects a higher abundance of beta-chain transcripts. At surgery, both alpha and beta chains were TCR-sequenced in fewer than 250 tumor regions, 63 to 80 matched nontumor lung samples and a few dozen PBMC samples. Nonsynonymous mutation counts, determined by whole-exome sequencing of tumor tissue, were related to features of the TCR repertoire. TCR alpha and beta repertoires were quantitatively compared across multiple tumor regions, matched nontumor lung and blood in non-small cell lung cancer. In the raw uncorrected reads, each unique combination of TCR and UMI appeared more than ten times on average.

Study-wide conclusions, independent of this receptor: Confirming at a functional level the hypothesis that regional TCRs recognize regional mutations was considered to require additional single-cell paired TCR alpha and beta sequencing.

What this sample's time point label stands for: sample taken at primary tumor resection. Whole RNA extracted from tumor and nontumor lung tissue, or from cryopreserved PBMC samples, was used for TCR sequencing without cell sorting. The donors were 65 to 90 patients from the lung TRACERx cohort who had early-stage, untreated non-small cell lung cancer. Only patients with enough RNA available from two or more tumor regions were chosen for TCR sequencing. Tumor and adjacent nontumor lung specimens were reviewed by a lung pathologist before selection. V drops 3 bases and J drops 1 base, leaving 10 bases in between. Spanning cysteine to phenylalanine, the CDR3 consists of 14 amino acids. Only the CDR3 part of the read is kept: 42 bases, read in frame from the first base. The germline V gene gives CDR1 as SGHRS and CDR2 as YFSETQ. Libraries were made using 5' RACE. The run used a NextSeq 500. In the TCR library protocol, a unique molecular identifier was attached to each TCR cDNA molecule so that PCR and sequencing errors could be corrected. From the authors' description of their analysis: TCR identification, UMI-based error correction and CDR3 extraction were all carried out with Decombinator tools. Expanded TCRs were defined as those above a frequency of 2 per 1,000, corresponding to the top 1% of the tumor frequency distribution. Renyi diversity was calculated using the R vegan package after each repertoire was subsampled 100 times to 5,000 TCRs. CDR3 similarity networks were constructed using string-kernel similarity of amino acid triplets, with links drawn between CDR3s whose pairwise similarity was above 0.82. TCRdb's own reprocessing of the public reads used fastp at Q25 and MiXCR and kept productive beta chains. Records with the same CDR3 protein are collapsed into one entry carrying the most frequent genes and DNA. TCRdb, not the original authors, processed these V and J calls. This sample has under 8,500 distinct CDR3 sequences in its table, and 5% to 5.5% of those were observed once. The ten most abundant clones make up 7.5% to 9.5% of the sample.

The clonotype originates from a female donor with early-stage non-small cell lung cancer. The chain was built from TRBV5-1 and TRBJ1-1, with a weak D call of TRBD1 (6 bases match). The sample here was normal lung tissue next to the tumor, taken at surgery. The CDR3 amino acid sequence is: CASSSTGENTEAFF. The DNA sequence reads TGCGCCAGCAGCTCGACAGGCGAGAACACTGAAGCTTTCTTT.